Reported below is one TCR beta chain. The sample carries other DNA sequences with the same CDR3. The protocol was immunoSEQ multiplex PCR, while the TCRdb copy is restricted to in-frame clones and leaves out a portion. Of about 250,000 clones detected, more than 70% appear once; the ten largest clones hold 5.5% to 6.5%. This specimen belongs to a study of blood T cell repertoires in COVID-19. After removal of 1 base from V and 6 bases from J, the junction contained 6 bases not matched to a gene. CDR1 is SGHTA, CDR2 FQGNSA, per germline. CDR3 length: 15 amino acids. V and J are TRBV7-2 and TRBJ1-5; 7 bases agree with TRBD1. The clonotype comes from a woman aged 80 or over with COVID-19, enrolled during active disease. The sample consisted of peripheral blood. The CDR3 bases are TGTGCCAGCAGCTTAGGACAGGGACGTCGTCAGCCCCAGCATTTT. Encoded protein: CASSLGQGRRQPQHF.